This is a list of T cell receptor beta chains from one sample in a study of T cell responses to AZD1222 COVID-19 vaccine. TCRdb keeps only in-frame clones here, not all; method: immunoSEQ multiplex PCR. This sample has around 130,000 clones, with over 75% found just once. The specimen was peripheral blood, collected on day 0 of AZD1222 vaccination. The receptors were sampled from an adult in good health. Each CDR3 is given with its conserved first and last residue. Each record gives: V gene, clone size, D gene, J gene, CDR3 protein, CDR3 DNA. The D gene is left open where the match is weak. A row's size may be missing; if present it is once, few, many or a size class.

V: TRBV18; size: NA; D: TRBD1; J: TRBJ1-5; CDR3: CASSRGTENQPQHF; DNA: TGTGCCAGCTCACGAGGGACAGAGAATCAGCCCCAGCATTTT
V: TRBV11-1; size: NA; D: NA; J: TRBJ1-5; CDR3: CASSKDSSNQPQHF; DNA: TGTGCCAGCAGCAAAGACAGCTCCAATCAGCCCCAGCATTTT
V: TRBV28; size: NA; D: TRBD2; J: TRBJ2-1; CDR3: CASSLPRLAGDNEQFF; DNA: TGTGCCAGCAGTTTACCTAGACTAGCGGGGGACAATGAGCAGTTCTTC
V: TRBV2; size: NA; D: NA; J: TRBJ2-5; CDR3: CASVVGTRQETQYF; DNA: TGTGCCAGCGTTGTAGGGACCCGTCAAGAGACCCAGTACTTC
V: TRBV19; size: NA; D: NA; J: TRBJ1-5; CDR3: CASTKGSQPQHF; DNA: TGTGCCAGTACAAAAGGGAGTCAGCCCCAGCATTTT
V: TRBV28; size: NA; D: TRBD2; J: TRBJ2-1; CDR3: CASSFAGGSNEQFF; DNA: TGTGCCAGCAGTTTCGCGGGGGGATCCAATGAGCAGTTCTTC
V: TRBV3-1/TRBV3-2; size: NA; D: NA; J: TRBJ2-2; CDR3: CASSQSHSTTGELFF; DNA: TGTGCCAGCAGCCAAAGTCACAGTACTACCGGGGAGCTGTTTTTT
V: TRBV2; size: NA; D: NA; J: TRBJ1-5; CDR3: CASREGIYQPQHF; DNA: TGTGCCAGCCGAGAAGGGATCTATCAGCCCCAGCATTTT
V: TRBV12-3/TRBV12-4; size: NA; D: NA; J: TRBJ2-5; CDR3: CASSLAQGRTQYF; DNA: TGTGCCAGCAGTTTAGCACAGGGTCGGACCCAGTACTTC
V: TRBV30; size: NA; D: NA; J: TRBJ1-2; CDR3: CAWSEGGDYGYTF; DNA: TGTGCCTGGAGCGAGGGGGGGGACTATGGCTACACCTTC
V: TRBV28; size: NA; D: NA; J: TRBJ1-1; CDR3: CASSLSGGRAFF; DNA: TGTGCCAGCAGTTTATCTGGGGGACGGGCTTTCTTT
V: TRBV6-5; size: NA; D: NA; J: TRBJ1-1; CDR3: CASSYSALVDTEAFF; DNA: TGTGCCAGCAGTTACTCGGCACTCGTTGACACTGAAGCTTTCTTT
V: TRBV10-3; size: NA; D: TRBD1; J: TRBJ2-2; CDR3: CAIRRQGATGELFF; DNA: TGTGCCATCAGGCGACAGGGGGCTACCGGGGAGCTGTTTTTT
V: TRBV10-3; size: few; D: NA; J: TRBJ2-5; CDR3: CAISEPRSETQYF; DNA: TGTGCCATCAGTGAGCCCCGTAGCGAGACCCAGTACTTC
V: TRBV24-1; size: NA; D: NA; J: TRBJ2-7; CDR3: CATSVKRDNSYEQYF; DNA: TGTGCCACCAGTGTGAAAAGGGACAACTCCTACGAGCAGTACTTC
V: TRBV2; size: NA; D: TRBD2; J: TRBJ2-2; CDR3: CASRGAQGATGTSGRQGTGELFF; DNA: TGTGCCAGCAGAGGTGCACAGGGGGCTACCGGGACTAGCGGGAGGCAAGGCACCGGGGAGCTGTTTTTT
V: TRBV3-1/TRBV3-2; size: NA; D: TRBD1; J: TRBJ1-1; CDR3: CASSQDFLQGAFLTEAFF; DNA: TGTGCCAGCAGCCAAGATTTTCTCCAGGGGGCGTTTTTGACTGAAGCTTTCTTT
V: TRBV11-3; size: once; D: TRBD2; J: TRBJ2-7; CDR3: CASSLAAGVEYEQYF; DNA: TGTGCCAGCAGCTTGGCGGCGGGAGTCGAATACGAGCAGTACTTC
V: TRBV18; size: once; D: NA; J: TRBJ2-7; CDR3: CASSPFSTPKSYEQYF; DNA: TGTGCCAGCTCACCGTTTTCGACCCCTAAATCCTACGAGCAGTACTTC
V: TRBV28; size: NA; D: NA; J: TRBJ1-6; CDR3: CASVRNYNSPLHF; DNA: TGTGCCAGCGTCCGCAACTATAATTCACCCCTCCACTTT
V: TRBV19; size: NA; D: NA; J: TRBJ2-2; CDR3: CASSEQGSGELFF; DNA: TGTGCCAGTAGTGAGCAGGGGTCCGGGGAGCTGTTTTTT
V: TRBV10-3; size: few; D: TRBD1; J: TRBJ1-5; CDR3: CAISVGGGNQPQHF; DNA: TGTGCCATCAGTGTAGGGGGCGGCAATCAGCCCCAGCATTTT
V: TRBV28; size: NA; D: TRBD1; J: TRBJ2-2; CDR3: CASSRGDRGQTGELFF; DNA: TGTGCCAGCAGTCGAGGGGACAGGGGGCAGACCGGGGAGCTGTTTTTT
V: TRBV4-2; size: once; D: TRBD2; J: TRBJ2-3; CDR3: CASSPLGLAASTDTQYF; DNA: TGTGCCAGCAGCCCTCTTGGGCTAGCGGCTAGCACAGATACGCAGTATTTT